The TCR beta chain described here comes from a study of shared clonotypes between healthy human individuals (dated by TCRdb to the early 2020s). With regard to the full study: A couple of women and a few men aged 18 to 49 years were included in the cohort. Blood TCR repertoires of roughly 5 healthy adults were deeply sequenced to estimate repertoire size and the extent of clonotype sharing between individuals. To increase sequencing depth and limit assay-specific biases, different laboratories used diverse techniques to prepare libraries and sequence TCR repertoires. Leukapheresis yielded between about 0.94 and 8.9 billion PBMCs per donor. Findings and caveats that apply to the study as a whole: The small number of donors limited the genetic and exposure-history diversity represented. Only blood was sampled, and tissue TCR repertoires likely differ from those in blood. Pairwise subsampling led to the expectation that sequencing depth would affect the degree of clonotype sharing among donors.

Regarding this clone: Its recognized antigen is unknown. There are no base qualities to consult, and no much larger clone falls within one base.

The donors were healthy, HIV-negative adults who had no recently reported acute infections or vaccinations. All donors were Caucasian adults living in Nashville, Tennessee, USA. In the unsorted samples, roughly 90 million PBMCs were counted, and genomic DNA was extracted using the QIAamp DNA Blood Mini kit. Blood was collected by leukapheresis, and PBMCs were isolated by Ficoll-Histopaque density gradient centrifugation and then cryopreserved in liquid nitrogen vapor phase. Using the deep immunoSEQ assay, TCR CDR3 regions were amplified from genomic DNA by multiplex PCR. For each cell subset, the extracted genomic DNA was distributed evenly across all wells of several immunoSEQ 96-well plates, and each plate served as one replicate. For unsorted PBMC, about 0.3 ug genomic DNA, equal to about 29,000 T cell genomes, was loaded into each replicate PCR. Ten immunoSEQ deep assay plates were used to sequence the unsorted PBMC genomic DNA. The purified libraries were quantified using a Qubit 3.0 fluorometer, sized with a Bioanalyzer 2100, and then quantified again using the KAPA Library Quantification kit. Every immunoSEQ 96-well plate was sequenced on a dedicated single-read 150-cycle Illumina NextSeq 550 flow cell. As for the original processing: Because only junctional sequences without quality scores were contained in the immunoSEQ output, filtering matching that applied to full-length reads could not be performed. To assign V/J genes and CDR3, sequences were annotated using PyIR, a Python wrapper for IgBLAST v1.9, with IMGT germline references. Reads were removed for weak V/J assignments (E-value above 1e-6), missing CDR3, stop codons, out-of-frame junctions, or ambiguous translated residues. V3J clonotypes were defined as sequences sharing an identical inferred V gene, J gene, and CDR3 amino acid sequence. To compute the percentage overlap between repertoires, the number of shared unique clonotypes was divided by the size of the smaller repertoire. Three approaches were used to assess repertoire richness: RTK rarefaction, the Chao1 estimator, and Recon v2.1 estimates of unobserved clonotypes. This is the immuneACCESS table as TCRdb keeps it, with only in-frame sequences that have V and J called. A part of the clones is gone; compared with another copy, unresolved V genes explain less than half, and the rest is unexplained. V, J and clone size are taken as reported in that table, and D and trimming were inferred from the DNA itself. This sample has about 460,000 clones in its table, and 70% to 80% of those were observed once. The ten largest make up more than 10% of the sample.

V is cut back by 3 bases and J by 7 bases, with 12 bases in the junction unmatched. CDR3 length: 16 amino acids, cysteine to phenylalanine. Of the read, only the CDR3 DNA is kept; its 48 bases are in frame from base 1. The germline V gene gives CDR1 as KGHSH and CDR2 as LQKENI. Sequencing was done on a sample of PBMCs. The chain is made from TRBV18 and TRBJ1-5; the junction holds 7 bases that match TRBD1. The TCR sequence derives from a woman between 35 and 50 years old in good health. Some clones in this sample may be carry-over from other donors' samples. The CDR3 here reads CASSPDMTGMGQPQHF. The base sequence is TGTGCCAGCTCACCGGATATGACAGGGATGGGGCAGCCCCAGCATTTT.